These 22 T cell receptor beta chains were sequenced from one sample in a study of Ad26.COV2.S vaccination and SARS-CoV-2 variants. Method: immunoSEQ multiplex PCR; TCRdb's copy keeps in-frame clones and lacks some. The sample includes about 480,000 clones, around 85% of them seen just once. Noted treatment: over 15 received Ad26.COV2.S at low or high dose, single or two shots; about five received placebo; per-sample allocation not given. Specimens were obtained on day 63 following the first vaccine or placebo injection. The specimen was peripheral blood, collected in a trial of Ad26.COV2.S vaccine versus placebo. The receptors derive from a person between 18 and 59 years old who received the Ad26.COV2.S COVID-19 vaccine or a placebo.

This clone was detected only a few times. A junction end diverges from the germline sequence, so it may reflect a read error. The chain uses TRBV5-4 and TRBJ1-1; D is ambiguous. The CDR3 has 13 residues. CDR1 and CDR2 from the germline V gene are SGHNT and YYREEE (reference sequence). This CDR3 is CASSLAGVADAFF. The CDR3 bases are TGTGCCAGCAGCTTGGCCGGTGTCGCTGACGCTTTCTTT.

The chain employs TRBV3-1 (or the pseudogene TRBV3-2) and TRBJ2-7; a possible D gene is TRBD1 (5 bases). V was trimmed by 5 bases and J by 0 bases, leaving 11 bases between them. Germline CDR1 LGHDT, CDR2 YNNKEL (reference sequence). The CDR3 is 14 amino acids. This CDR3 is CASSLVGPSYEQYF. The CDR3 DNA is TGTGCCAGCAGCTTAGTGGGGCCCTCCTACGAGCAGTACTTC.

The genes are TRBV5-4 and TRBJ2-3; TRBD1 matches 8 bases. The CDR3 loop spans 15 amino acids. CDR1 SGHNT and CDR2 YYREEE come from the germline V gene (reference sequence). The trim removed 4 bases at V and 4 bases at J, leaving 8 bases unmatched. The CDR3 region is CASSIGQGGADTQYF. For the CDR3, the DNA is TGTGCCAGCAGCATAGGACAGGGAGGCGCAGATACGCAGTATTTT.

This chain joins TRBV7-8 and TRBJ1-6; unclear D gene. CDR1 and CDR2 (germline): SGHVS, FQNEAQ. The CDR3 runs to 14 residues. Trimming removed 2 bases at V and 6 bases at J, with 8 bases between. The CDR3 sequence is CASSLLAINSPLHF. In DNA form, the CDR3 reads TGTGCCAGCAGCTTACTAGCCATTAATTCACCCCTCCACTTT.

The genes are TRBV7-9 and TRBJ1-4, with 11 bases matching TRBD1. Trimming took 5 bases from V and 6 from J; bases not matched to a gene: 8. Germline V CDR1 and CDR2: SEHNR, FQNEAQ (reference sequence). This CDR3 comprises 16 residues. This CDR3 reads CASSQIPGQGDEKLFF. CDR3 in DNA: TGTGCCAGCAGCCAAATTCCGGGACAGGGGGATGAAAAACTGTTTTTT.

This clone was detected once. The J gene is TRBJ1-1, the V gene TRBV30; 9 nucleotides match TRBD1. Germline-derived CDR1 and CDR2 are GTSNPN and SVGIG (reference sequence). This CDR3 region has 14 residues. J gave up 3 bases and V 2 bases, and 4 bases lay outside the gene matches. CDR3 loop: CAWSKQGAYTEAFF. CDR3 nucleotides: TGTGCCTGGAGTAAACAGGGGGCTTACACTGAAGCTTTCTTT.

This clone was counted once. J is TRBJ2-3 and V is TRBV27; D may be TRBD1 or TRBD2 (6 bases each). The CDR3 consists of 12 residues. CDR1 and CDR2 from the germline V gene are MNHEY and SMNVEV (reference sequence). Deletions cut 5 bases from V and 9 bases from J, with 12 bases between. CDR3 coding DNA: TGTGCCAGCAGTGAACAGGGACTGACGCAGTATTTT. This gives the protein CASSEQGLTQYF.

V is TRBV2 and J is TRBJ2-7; D perhaps matches TRBD2 (6 bases). The length of the CDR3 is 14 residues. Germline V lookup: CDR1 SNHLY, CDR2 FYNNEI. The V and J ends lost 8 bases and 6 bases respectively, with 20 bases between them. In DNA form, the CDR3 reads TGTGCCAGCGTTCCCAACCCTGGAGGGGCCGAGCAGTACTTC. Protein: CASVPNPGGAEQYF.

The gene calls are TRBV12-5 and TRBJ2-1, with TRBD2 matching over 13 bases. The CDR3 has 15 residues. Trimming took 6 bases from V and 8 from J; bases not matched to a gene: 7. CDR1 is LGHNT and CDR2 is FRNRAP in the germline V gene. The CDR3 DNA is TGTGCTAGTGGCCCTCCGGGACTAGCGGGATATGAGCAGTTCTTC. It translates to CASGPPGLAGYEQFF.

This chain connects TRBV10-3 to TRBJ2-7; D call uncertain. The V and J ends lost 7 bases and 0 bases respectively, with 16 bases between them. The CDR3 covers 15 residues. The germline V gene encodes CDR1 ENHRY and CDR2 SYGVKD. CDR3 residues: CAITQSPGASYEQYF. Written as DNA, the CDR3 is TGTGCCATCACCCAAAGCCCTGGCGCCTCCTACGAGCAGTACTTC.

The chain has TRBV7-2 and TRBJ2-1; D is possibly TRBD2 (6 bases). This CDR3 has 13 amino acids. With 6 bases removed from V and 6 bases from J, the gap between germline ends came to 12 bases. CDR1 and CDR2 (germline): SGHTA, FQGNSA. The CDR3 here is CASSEGTFNEQFF. The CDR3 nucleotides are TGTGCCAGCAGTGAAGGGACTTTCAATGAGCAGTTCTTC. Based on the CDR3 plus reference TRBV7-2 and TRBJ2-1, the full variable domain is GAGVSQSPSNKVTEKGKDVELRCDPISGHTALYWYRQSLGQGLEFLIYFQGNSAPDKSGLPSDRFSAERTGGSVSTLTIQRTQQEDSAVYLCASSEGTFNEQFFGPGTRLTVL.

The rearrangement links TRBV11-1 to TRBJ2-7; a possible D gene is TRBD2 (5 bases). In germline, CDR1 is SGHAT, CDR2 FQDESV (reference sequence). This CDR3 is 14 amino acids long. V shed 5 bases and J shed 4 bases, with 15 bases lying between them. The CDR3 sequence: CASSPGIAAYEQYF. For the CDR3, the DNA is TGTGCCAGCAGCCCGGGGATCGCGGCTTACGAGCAGTACTTC.

The rearrangement uses TRBV19 and TRBJ2-7, with D hard to call. Trimming shortened V by 5 bases and J by 2 bases, and 19 bases separated the two germline ends. Germline lookup yields CDR1 LNHDA and CDR2 SQIVND (reference sequence). The CDR3 runs to 16 residues. DNA for the CDR3: TGTGCCAGTAGTGAAGTCCCACCGCGAGCAACCTACGAGCAGTACTTC. It translates to CASSEVPPRATYEQYF.

This chain connects TRBV6-5 to TRBJ1-4; perhaps TRBD1 as D (5 bases). Trimming left V 6 bases short and J 0 bases short, with 11 bases between. The V gene's germline CDR1 is MNHEY and CDR2 SVGAGI. The length of the CDR3 is 15 residues. The CDR3 is CASSQGTATNEKLFF. For the CDR3, the DNA is TGTGCCAGCAGCCAAGGGACCGCAACTAATGAAAAACTGTTTTTT.

V usage is TRBV19 and J usage is TRBJ2-1, with D possibly being TRBD1 (6 bases). The germline V gene has CDR1 LNHDA and CDR2 SQIVND (reference sequence). V lost 8 bases and J lost 5, with 25 bases in between. The CDR3 has 17 amino acids. The CDR3 protein is CASGQLVSLAGNNEQFF. The CDR3 DNA is TGTGCCAGTGGACAGCTAGTAAGCCTAGCCGGTAACAATGAGCAGTTCTTC.

This clone has just one count. This chain joins TRBV6-5 and TRBJ1-1; TRBD1 might be the D (6 bases). The CDR3 totals 12 residues. V was shortened by 8 bases and J by 6 bases, with 13 bases between the two germline ends. Per the germline V gene, CDR1 is MNHEY and CDR2 is SVGAGI. The CDR3 loop reads CASAGRGAEAFF. The CDR3 DNA follows: TGTGCCAGCGCGGGCAGGGGAGCTGAAGCTTTCTTT.

J is TRBJ2-7 and V is TRBV7-9; perhaps D is TRBD1 or TRBD2 (5 bases each). Germline CDR1 SEHNR, CDR2 FQNEAQ (reference sequence). Between the trimmed V and J ends, which lost 1 base and 7 bases, there was a span of 14 bases. This CDR3 is built from 14 residues. This chain's CDR3 is CASSLGWTGLEQYF. The CDR3 DNA follows: TGTGCCAGCAGCTTAGGGTGGACGGGGCTGGAGCAGTACTTC.

This clone appeared a single time. The CDR3 here is CASSPGGQPTDTQYF. As DNA, the CDR3 is TGTGCCAGCAGCCCCGGGGGACAGCCCACAGATACGCAGTATTTT. The chain has TRBV28 and TRBJ2-3; perhaps TRBD1 as D (7 bases). This CDR3 region has 15 residues. Trimming pared 6 bases from V and 2 bases from J, leaving 15 bases between. In germline, CDR1 is MDHEN, CDR2 SYDVKM.

With respect to this clone: The junction does not match germline at one end; this may be a read error. As DNA, the CDR3 is TGTGCCAGCAGCCAAGTTGGGCCCTACGGGCAGTACTTC. Translated: CASSQVGPYGQYF. The V call is TRBV14, the J call TRBJ2-7; D uncertain. Germline CDR1 and CDR2: SGHDN and FVKESK. The CDR3 is made up of 13 amino acids. The complete variable domain, with remaining parts taken from reference TRBV14 and TRBJ2-7, reads EAGVTQFPSHSVIEKGQTVTLRCDPISGHDNLYWYRRVMGKEIKFLLHFVKESKQDESGMPNNRFLAERTGGTYSTLKVQPAELEDSGVYFCASSQVGPYGQYFGPGTRLTVT.

V gene TRBV7-9 combines with J gene TRBJ2-7, with D tentatively TRBD2 (5 bases). V lost 1 base and J 2 bases, leaving 18 bases between the germline ends. CDR3 length: 17 residues. Germline lookup yields CDR1 SEHNR and CDR2 FQNEAQ (reference sequence). The CDR3 loop reads CASSLGTGLSKAYEQYF. The CDR3 DNA is TGTGCCAGCAGCTTAGGGACCGGACTCTCGAAGGCCTACGAGCAGTACTTC.

The rearrangement joins TRBV28 to TRBJ2-5; D is uncertain. Germline loops: CDR1 MDHEN, CDR2 SYDVKM. The V gene lost 2 bases and the J gene lost 1 base, with 14 bases spanning the gap. The CDR3 length is 16 residues. CDR3: CASSLGGVALQETQYF. CDR3 coding DNA: TGTGCCAGCAGTTTAGGTGGAGTAGCCCTCCAAGAGACCCAGTACTTC.

This chain links TRBV7-9 with TRBJ1-2; D ambiguous. V lost 3 bases, J lost 8 bases, and 13 bases lay in between. Germline V gene data show CDR1 as SEHNR and CDR2 as FQNEAQ (reference sequence). CDR3 length equals 13 residues. Here the CDR3 DNA reads TGTGCCAGCAGCTTGGAGGCGACGAGGGGCTACACCTTC. Protein sequence: CASSLEATRGYTF.